Sequencing of this T cell receptor beta chain was carried out in a study of PD-1 blockade in classical Hodgkin lymphoma. Germline lookup yields CDR1 LGHNA and CDR2 YNFKEQ. The V gene lost 5 bases and the J gene lost 1 base, with 11 bases spanning the gap. This CDR3 has 14 amino acids. Study observations and caveats: There remain no defined causes for the repertoire differences, which possibly reflect disease activity or prior therapy. Complete responders started with a diversity level that resembled newly diagnosed patients at baseline.

Profiling relied on immunoSEQ multiplex PCR, and the TCRdb table lists in-frame clones only, not all of them. This sample carries tens of thousands of clones, approximately 67% of them seen once, and the ten largest clones take about 1.2%. About this clone itself: As yet, its antigen is unknown.

Time point noted: cycle 4 day 1 (C4D1), after about 6 weeks of nivolumab. Patients all relapsed after autologous stem cell transplantation, and there was variation in brentuximab vedotin exposure. Magnetic negative selection served to purify CD4+ T cells out of PBMCs that had been thawed. The material sequenced was CD4+ T cells from blood, taken before the fourth cycle of nivolumab. This sequence was found in a human donor with classical Hodgkin lymphoma. V usage is TRBV4-2 and J usage is TRBJ1-2; D uncertain. This CDR3 reads CASSGLGVNYGYTF. The CDR3 DNA is TGTGCCAGCAGCGGACTCGGGGTTAACTATGGCTACACCTTC.